The rows below give T cell receptor beta chains drawn from one sample of a study of blood T cell repertoires in COVID-19. Generated by immunoSEQ multiplex PCR, the TCRdb table keeps only in-frame clones and is missing some. The sample contains some 210,000 clones, roughly 86% of which appear only once. Sequences were obtained from peripheral blood. These receptors all stem from a woman in her 70s with active or convalescent COVID-19. CDR3s include the opening cysteine and the closing phenylalanine or tryptophan. Fields, in order: CDR3 length, J gene, V gene, CDR3 protein.

CDR3 length: 16; J gene: TRBJ2-1; V gene: TRBV6-6; CDR3 protein: CASSGASGSVGDEQFF
CDR3 length: 12; J gene: TRBJ2-2; V gene: TRBV9; CDR3 protein: CASSYNTGELFF
CDR3 length: 17; J gene: TRBJ2-1; V gene: TRBV9; CDR3 protein: CASSPRPATSGRYEQFF
CDR3 length: 15; J gene: TRBJ1-2; V gene: TRBV5-1; CDR3 protein: CASSPSGTLNYGYTF
CDR3 length: 14; J gene: TRBJ2-4; V gene: TRBV28; CDR3 protein: CASSFSGSRSIQYF
CDR3 length: 15; J gene: TRBJ2-1; V gene: TRBV5-4; CDR3 protein: CASSWGGRDYNEQFF
CDR3 length: 10; J gene: TRBJ1-3; V gene: TRBV10-1; CDR3 protein: CASSEVAIYF
CDR3 length: 15; J gene: TRBJ2-1; V gene: TRBV7-3; CDR3 protein: CASSSARNRGDEQFF
CDR3 length: 16; J gene: TRBJ2-1; V gene: TRBV5-4; CDR3 protein: CASRASGRGWGNEQFF
CDR3 length: 14; J gene: TRBJ2-2; V gene: TRBV6-5; CDR3 protein: CASTSSTYTGELFF